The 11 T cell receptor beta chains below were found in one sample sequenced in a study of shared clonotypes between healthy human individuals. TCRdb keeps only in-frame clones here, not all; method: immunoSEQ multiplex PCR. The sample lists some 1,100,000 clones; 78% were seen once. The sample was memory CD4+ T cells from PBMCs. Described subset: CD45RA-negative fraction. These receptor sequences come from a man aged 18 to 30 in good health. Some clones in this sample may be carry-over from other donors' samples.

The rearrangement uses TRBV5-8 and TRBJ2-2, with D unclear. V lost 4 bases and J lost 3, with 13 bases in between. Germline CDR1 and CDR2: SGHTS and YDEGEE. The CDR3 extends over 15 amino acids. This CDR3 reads CASSRWVSYTGELFF. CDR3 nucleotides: TGTGCCAGCAGCCGCTGGGTGAGCTACACCGGGGAGCTGTTTTTT.

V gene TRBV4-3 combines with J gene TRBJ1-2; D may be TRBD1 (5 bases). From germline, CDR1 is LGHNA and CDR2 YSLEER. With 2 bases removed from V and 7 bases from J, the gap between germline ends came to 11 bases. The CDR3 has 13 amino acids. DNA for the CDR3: TGCGCCAGCAGCCAAAAGCGGGGGTCTGGCTACACCTTC. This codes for CASSQKRGSGYTF.

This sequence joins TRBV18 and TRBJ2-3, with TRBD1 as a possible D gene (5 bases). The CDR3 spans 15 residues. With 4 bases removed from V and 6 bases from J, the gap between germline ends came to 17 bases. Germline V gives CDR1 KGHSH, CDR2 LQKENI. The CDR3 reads CASSRDPNSGDTQYF. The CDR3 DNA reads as TGTGCCAGCTCACGCGATCCGAATTCAGGGGATACGCAGTATTTT.

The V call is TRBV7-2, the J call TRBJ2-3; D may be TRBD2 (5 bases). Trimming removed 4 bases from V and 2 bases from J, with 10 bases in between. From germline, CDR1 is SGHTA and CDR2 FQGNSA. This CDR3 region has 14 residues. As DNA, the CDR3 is TGTGCCAGCAGCTCGGACTGGACCACAGATACGCAGTATTTT. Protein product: CASSSDWTTDTQYF.

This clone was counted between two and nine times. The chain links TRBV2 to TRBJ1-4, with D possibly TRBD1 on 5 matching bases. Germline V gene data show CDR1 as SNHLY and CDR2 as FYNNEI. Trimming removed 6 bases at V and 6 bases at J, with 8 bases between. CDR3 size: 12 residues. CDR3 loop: CASRARDEKLFF. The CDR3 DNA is TGTGCCAGCAGAGCCAGGGATGAAAAACTGTTTTTT.

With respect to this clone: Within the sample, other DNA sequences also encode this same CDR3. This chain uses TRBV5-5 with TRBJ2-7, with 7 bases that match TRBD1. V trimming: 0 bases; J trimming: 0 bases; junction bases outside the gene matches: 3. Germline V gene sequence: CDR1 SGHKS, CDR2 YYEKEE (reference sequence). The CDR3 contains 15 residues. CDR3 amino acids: CASSLVGTASYEQYF. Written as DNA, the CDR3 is TGTGCCAGCAGCTTGGTGGGGACAGCCTCCTACGAGCAGTACTTC.

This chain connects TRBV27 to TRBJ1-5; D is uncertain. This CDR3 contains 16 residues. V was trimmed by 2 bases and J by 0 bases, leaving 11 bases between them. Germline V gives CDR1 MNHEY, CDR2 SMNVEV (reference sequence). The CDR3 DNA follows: TGTGCCAGCAGTTTACTCCCGCCCGGTAGCAATCAGCCCCAGCATTTT. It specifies CASSLLPPGSNQPQHF.

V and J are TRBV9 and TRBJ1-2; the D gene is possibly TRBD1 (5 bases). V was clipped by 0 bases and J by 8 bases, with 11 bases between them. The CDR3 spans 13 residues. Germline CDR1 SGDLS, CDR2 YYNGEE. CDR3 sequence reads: CASSVVGGEGYTF. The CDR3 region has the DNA TGTGCCAGCAGCGTAGTTGGAGGGGAGGGCTACACCTTC.

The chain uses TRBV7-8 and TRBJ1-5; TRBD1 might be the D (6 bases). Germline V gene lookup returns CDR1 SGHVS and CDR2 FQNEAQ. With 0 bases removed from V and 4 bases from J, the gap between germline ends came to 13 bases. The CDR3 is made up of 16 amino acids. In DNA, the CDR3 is TGTGCCAGCAGCTTAGCCCCAGGGGTGGGTAATCAGCCCCAGCATTTT. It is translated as CASSLAPGVGNQPQHF.

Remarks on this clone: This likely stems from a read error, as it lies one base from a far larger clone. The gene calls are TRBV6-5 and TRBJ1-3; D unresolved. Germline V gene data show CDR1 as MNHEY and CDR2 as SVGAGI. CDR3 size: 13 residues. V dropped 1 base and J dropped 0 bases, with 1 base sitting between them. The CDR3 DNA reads TGTGCCAGCAGTTACTACTCTGGAAACACCATATATTTT. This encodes CASSYYSGNTIYF.

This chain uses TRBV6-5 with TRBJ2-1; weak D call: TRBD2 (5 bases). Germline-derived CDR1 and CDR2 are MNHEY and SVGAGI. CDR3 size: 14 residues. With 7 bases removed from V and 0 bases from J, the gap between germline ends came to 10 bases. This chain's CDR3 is CASKLAYSYNEQFF. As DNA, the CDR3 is TGTGCCAGCAAGCTAGCCTACTCCTACAATGAGCAGTTCTTC.